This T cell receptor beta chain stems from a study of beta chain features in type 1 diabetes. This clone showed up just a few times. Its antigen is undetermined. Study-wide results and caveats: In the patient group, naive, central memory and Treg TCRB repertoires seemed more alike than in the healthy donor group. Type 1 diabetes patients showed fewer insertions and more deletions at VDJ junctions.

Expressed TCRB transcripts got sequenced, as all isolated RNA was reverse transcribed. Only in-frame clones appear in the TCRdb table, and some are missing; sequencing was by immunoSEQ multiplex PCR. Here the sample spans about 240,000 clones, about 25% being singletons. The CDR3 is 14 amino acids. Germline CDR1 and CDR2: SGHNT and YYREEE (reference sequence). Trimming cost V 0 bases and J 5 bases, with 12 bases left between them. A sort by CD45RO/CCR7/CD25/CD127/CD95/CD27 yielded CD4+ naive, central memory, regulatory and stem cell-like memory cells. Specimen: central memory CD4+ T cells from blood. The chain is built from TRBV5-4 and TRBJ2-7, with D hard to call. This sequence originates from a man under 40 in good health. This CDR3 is CASSLDPGINEQYF. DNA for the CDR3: TGTGCCAGCAGCTTGGATCCGGGTATCAACGAGCAGTACTTC.